The rows below give T cell receptor beta chains drawn from one sample of a study of post-analysis software for immune sequencing data. Each CDR3 protein is one row after TCRdb ran MiXCR on the PCR reads. The sample holds roughly 620,000 distinct CDR3 sequences, 44% seen once. The sequenced material came from blood. The receptor set was obtained from a girl aged 5 to 17 with multiple sclerosis. Both conserved end residues are part of each CDR3. Fields, in order: CDR3 protein, V gene, J gene.

CDR3aa: CSASKTGMSYEQYF
v_gene: TRBV20-1
j_gene: TRBJ2-7

CDR3aa: CASSNTGTSGNGEQYF
v_gene: TRBV12-3/TRBV12-4
j_gene: TRBJ2-5

CDR3aa: CARRECTEAFF
v_gene: TRBV6-4
j_gene: TRBJ1-1

CDR3aa: CASSTRAKAYEQYF
v_gene: TRBV7-9
j_gene: TRBJ2-7

CDR3aa: CASSHTGFGETQYF
v_gene: TRBV7-9
j_gene: -

CDR3aa: CASSLAVDLYGYTF
v_gene: TRBV7-2
j_gene: TRBJ1-2

CDR3aa: CASSRDRSNYGYTF
v_gene: TRBV5-1
j_gene: TRBJ1-2

CDR3aa: CASSLVTGVEETQYF
v_gene: TRBV5-1
j_gene: TRBJ2-5

CDR3aa: CASSSPVGTGDQPQHF
v_gene: TRBV7-2
j_gene: TRBJ1-5

CDR3aa: CSDRTYEQYF
v_gene: TRBV29-1
j_gene: TRBJ2-7

CDR3aa: CASIGRANNEQFF
v_gene: TRBV6-6
j_gene: TRBJ2-1

CDR3aa: CASSQDPRGGYTF
v_gene: TRBV4-1
j_gene: TRBJ1-2

CDR3aa: CASSVGSGGTADTQYF
v_gene: TRBV9
j_gene: TRBJ2-3

CDR3aa: CASSLGVPPTDTQYF
v_gene: TRBV5-1
j_gene: TRBJ2-3

CDR3aa: CSVADRTHYEQYF
v_gene: TRBV29-1
j_gene: TRBJ2-7

CDR3aa: CSASQLGTGNDGYTF
v_gene: TRBV20-1
j_gene: TRBJ1-2